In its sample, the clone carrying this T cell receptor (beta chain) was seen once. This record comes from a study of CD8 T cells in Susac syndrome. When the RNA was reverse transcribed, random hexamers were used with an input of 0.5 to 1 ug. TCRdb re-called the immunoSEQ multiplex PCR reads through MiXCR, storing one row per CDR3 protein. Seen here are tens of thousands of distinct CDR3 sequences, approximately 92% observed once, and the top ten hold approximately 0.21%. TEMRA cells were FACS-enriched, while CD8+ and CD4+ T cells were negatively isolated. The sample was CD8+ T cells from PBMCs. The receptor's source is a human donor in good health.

This chain's CDR3 is CASSQDLENLETQYF. The CDR3 nucleotides are TGCGCCAGCAGCCAAGATCTTGAGAATCTGGAGACCCAGTACTTC. The chain couples TRBV4-3 to TRBJ2-5; no definite D call. Trimming shortened V by 0 bases and J by 5 bases, and 13 bases separated the two germline ends. This CDR3 contains 15 residues. Germline CDR1 reads LGHNA; CDR2 reads YSLEER.